This passage covers 32 T cell receptor beta chains from one sample sequenced in a study of early stage breast cancer tumors. This table comes from immunoSEQ multiplex PCR, and its TCRdb copy is limited to in-frame clones, with some not included. The data hold more than 65,000 clones, with around 80% observed a single time. Sample: blood. The receptors originated from a person in their 40s with breast cancer.

The V and J genes are TRBV11-2 and TRBJ1-1, with D perhaps matching TRBD1 (5 bases). Trimming removed 5 bases from V and 8 bases from J, with 15 bases in between. This CDR3 spans 13 amino acids. Germline values: CDR1 SGHAT, CDR2 FQNNGV. CDR3 coding DNA: TGTGCCAGCAGCACCTATGCGGGACGCGAAGCTTTCTTT. This encodes CASSTYAGREAFF.

V gene TRBV7-9 combines with J gene TRBJ2-1; D perhaps matches TRBD2 (6 bases). The CDR3 covers 16 residues. V was clipped by 5 bases and J by 5 bases, with 19 bases between them. The germline V gene encodes CDR1 SEHNR and CDR2 FQNEAQ (reference sequence). CDR3 bases: TGTGCCAGCAGCCCCACGTCGGGGGTAGCACACAATGAGCAGTTCTTC. Its protein is CASSPTSGVAHNEQFF.

The CDR3, as DNA: TGCGCCAGCAGCGACACCGGGACAATATCTGAAGCTTTCTTT. The encoded protein is CASSDTGTISEAFF. The chain employs TRBV10-2 and TRBJ1-1; possible D gene TRBD1, 6 bases. CDR1 WSHSY and CDR2 SAAADI come from the germline V gene. V lost 6 bases, J lost 6 bases, and 17 bases lay in between. This CDR3 has 14 amino acids.

V gene TRBV10-1 combines with J gene TRBJ2-7, with TRBD2 as a possible D gene (5 bases). The length of the CDR3 is 14 residues. CDR1 is WNHNN and CDR2 is SYGVQD in the germline V gene (reference sequence). Trimming took off 2 bases at V and 2 bases at J, with 10 bases between the two ends. In DNA, the CDR3 is TGCGCCAGCAGTGAGACTAGTTCGACCTACGAGCAGTACTTC. Protein: CASSETSSTYEQYF.

The V call is TRBV5-6, the J call TRBJ2-5; D not certain. The CDR3 extends over 11 amino acids. Between the trimmed V and J ends, which lost 0 bases and 6 bases, there was a span of 3 bases. Looked up from germline, CDR1 is SGHDT and CDR2 is YYEEEE. The chain's CDR3 is CASSLGKTQYF. The CDR3 coding sequence is TGTGCCAGCAGCTTGGGGAAGACCCAGTACTTC.

The chain joins TRBV30 to TRBJ1-6; possibly TRBD1 for D (5 bases). The CDR3 runs 14 residues. Germline assignment: CDR1 GTSNPN and CDR2 SVGIG (reference sequence). V dropped 0 bases and J dropped 13 bases, with 16 bases sitting between them. The CDR3 reads CAWSVQAGGGPLHF. CDR3 coding DNA: TGTGCCTGGAGTGTTCAGGCCGGGGGGGGTCCCCTCCACTTT.

The V call is TRBV20-1, the J call TRBJ2-7; 7 positions match TRBD1. The germline V gene encodes CDR1 DFQATT and CDR2 SNEGSKA (reference sequence). Trimming cost V 6 bases and J 3 bases; bases outside gene matches: 2. This CDR3 is 11 amino acids long. DNA for the CDR3: TGCAGTGCCGGGACAGACTACGAGCAGTACTTC. Protein product: CSAGTDYEQYF.

The chain is built from TRBV5-1 and TRBJ2-5; weak D call: TRBD2 (5 bases). V was pared by 1 base and J by 1 base, with 5 bases between. This CDR3 contains 13 residues. From germline, CDR1 is SGHRS and CDR2 YFSETQ. CDR3 nucleotides: TGCGCCAGCAGCTTGAGCGGCCAAGAGACCCAGTACTTC. It specifies CASSLSGQETQYF.

V gene TRBV28 combines with J gene TRBJ1-5; TRBD1 matches 9 bases. CDR1 is MDHEN, CDR2 SYDVKM, per germline. This CDR3 has 16 residues. V shed 7 bases and J 6 bases; nucleotides not matched to a gene: 13. The CDR3 DNA reads as TGTGCCAGCACCTCTCCGGGACAGGGCAGGGGTCAGCCCCAGCATTTT. It codes for CASTSPGQGRGQPQHF.

The J gene is TRBJ2-7, the V gene TRBV10-1, with a weak D call TRBD1 (6 bases). With 7 bases removed from V and 5 bases from J, the gap between germline ends came to 15 bases. Germline V gives CDR1 WNHNN, CDR2 SYGVQD (reference sequence). This CDR3 region has 13 residues. In nucleotides, the CDR3 is TGCGCCAGCACGCAAGGGGGATTGGACGAGCAGTACTTC. This gives the protein CASTQGGLDEQYF.

This chain links TRBV7-8 with TRBJ2-2, with 8 nucleotides matching TRBD2. J gave up 4 bases and V 7 bases, and 8 bases lay outside the gene matches. Germline lookup yields CDR1 SGHVS and CDR2 FQNEAQ. This CDR3 is 15 amino acids long. CDR3 in DNA: TGTGCCAGCACCCTCAGACGGGAGGGCACCGGGGAGCTGTTTTTT. This encodes CASTLRREGTGELFF.

This clone was observed a few times. The rearrangement joins TRBV19 to TRBJ1-4; D is uncertain. The CDR3 consists of 14 residues. Trimming shortened V by 1 base and J by 8 bases, and 11 bases separated the two germline ends. Germline V CDR1 and CDR2: LNHDA, SQIVND (reference sequence). As DNA, the CDR3 is TGTGCCAGTAGTATAGCCAGGATTCAAGAAAAACTGTTTTTT. It specifies CASSIARIQEKLFF.

The rearrangement links TRBV5-4 to TRBJ1-5; no reliable D call. Trimming shortened V by 0 bases and J by 0 bases, and 4 bases separated the two germline ends. Germline V CDR1 and CDR2: SGHNT, YYREEE (reference sequence). This CDR3 has 14 amino acids. As DNA, the CDR3 is TGTGCCAGCAGCTTGGAACATAGCAATCAGCCCCAGCATTTT. As protein: CASSLEHSNQPQHF.

The chain links TRBV11-2 to TRBJ1-4; a weak D match, TRBD1 (5 bases). Germline-derived CDR1 and CDR2 are SGHAT and FQNNGV. The CDR3 runs 13 residues. Trimming pared 10 bases from V and 0 bases from J, leaving 9 bases between. In DNA form, the CDR3 reads TGTGCCACTTCGACAGCAACTAATGAAAAACTGTTTTTT. It encodes CATSTATNEKLFF.

This rearrangement joins TRBV4-1 to TRBJ2-3, with D perhaps given as TRBD1 or TRBD2 (5 bases each). This CDR3 comprises 15 residues. Germline V gene data show CDR1 as MGHRA and CDR2 as YSYEKL. With 1 base removed from V and 3 bases from J, the gap between germline ends came to 11 bases. The CDR3: CASSQVGAGTDTQYF. Here the CDR3 DNA reads TGCGCCAGCAGCCAAGTCGGGGCCGGAACAGATACGCAGTATTTT.

This chain uses TRBV2 with TRBJ1-1; TRBD1 might be the D (5 bases). Between the trimmed V and J ends, which lost 7 bases and 1 base, there was a span of 13 bases. The CDR3 covers 14 residues. The germline gives CDR1 SNHLY, CDR2 FYNNEI. As DNA, the CDR3 is TGTGCCAGCATCCCGGGACTTAAGAACACTGAAGCTTTCTTT. This sequence encodes CASIPGLKNTEAFF.

This CDR3 is CASSLGWAEMMSGELFF. CDR3 DNA: TGTGCCAGCAGCTTGGGTTGGGCCGAGATGATGTCCGGGGAGCTGTTTTTT. The rearrangement links TRBV7-9 to TRBJ2-2; D gene uncertain. Looked up from germline, CDR1 is SEHNR and CDR2 is FQNEAQ (reference sequence). This CDR3 is built from 17 residues. Trimming shortened V by 3 bases and J by 6 bases, and 20 bases separated the two germline ends.

The gene calls are TRBV27 and TRBJ2-3; 16 bases fit TRBD2. Germline lookup yields CDR1 MNHEY and CDR2 SMNVEV (reference sequence). V dropped 6 bases and J dropped 3; count of bases not matched to a gene: 18. The CDR3 covers 21 residues. CDR3 DNA sequence: TGTGCCAGCAGCAATACCGTTCCGGGACTAGCGGGAGGGCCGGAGACAGATACGCAGTATTTT. It translates to CASSNTVPGLAGGPETDTQYF.

The chain couples TRBV9 to TRBJ1-2, with D possibly being TRBD1 (5 bases). V lost 0 bases, J lost 4 bases, and 10 bases lay in between. Per the germline V gene, CDR1 is SGDLS and CDR2 is YYNGEE. This CDR3 contains 14 residues. The CDR3 is CASSVEVGPYGYTF. CDR3 bases: TGTGCCAGCAGCGTAGAGGTGGGACCCTATGGCTACACCTTC.

This chain links TRBV19 with TRBJ1-5; D call uncertain. V lost 5 bases and J lost 0, with 11 bases in between. Germline lookup yields CDR1 LNHDA and CDR2 SQIVND (reference sequence). The length of the CDR3 is 15 residues. The CDR3 sequence is CASSRNIDSNQPQHF. CDR3 coding DNA: TGTGCCAGTAGTCGGAACATCGATAGCAATCAGCCCCAGCATTTT.

J is TRBJ1-5 and V is TRBV9; TRBD1 agrees at 8 bases. Germline V CDR1 and CDR2: SGDLS, YYNGEE. Losses at the gene ends were 4 bases for V and 4 bases for J; bases not matched to a gene: 10. This CDR3 comprises 16 residues. The CDR3 sequence: CASSISDRGLNQPQHF. The CDR3 nucleotides read TGTGCCAGCAGCATCAGCGACAGGGGACTAAATCAGCCCCAGCATTTT.

The genes are TRBV9 and TRBJ2-7, with unresolved D. Between the trimmed V and J ends, which lost 2 bases and 0 bases, there was a span of 6 bases. This CDR3 is built from 13 residues. CDR1 and CDR2 from the germline V gene are SGDLS and YYNGEE. CDR3 protein: CASSVDNSYEQYF. The CDR3 coding sequence is TGTGCCAGCAGCGTTGATAACTCCTACGAGCAGTACTTC.

Written as DNA, the CDR3 is TGTGCCAGCAGGCCCCGCGGGGGGAAGTACGAGCAGTACTTC. Encoded protein: CASRPRGGKYEQYF. The chain couples TRBV28 to TRBJ2-7; TRBD2 matches 8 bases. CDR3 size: 14 residues. Germline CDR1 and CDR2: MDHEN and SYDVKM. With 6 bases clipped from V and 4 bases from J, the junction kept 8 bases outside the gene matches.

This chain joins TRBV7-9 and TRBJ2-6; D is unclear. This CDR3 comprises 17 residues. V gave up 2 bases and J gave up 0 bases, with 11 bases separating them. Germline loops: CDR1 SEHNR, CDR2 FQNEAQ (reference sequence). In DNA, the CDR3 is TGTGCCAGCAGCTTATCCGACACTATCTCTGGGGCCAACGTCCTGACTTTC. Protein: CASSLSDTISGANVLTF.

V usage is TRBV5-1 and J usage is TRBJ1-5; D not certain. This CDR3 region has 14 residues. CDR1 and CDR2 (germline): SGHRS, YFSETQ. V gave up 1 base and J gave up 2 bases, with 7 bases separating them. This CDR3 is CASSLFYGNQPQHF. The DNA for the CDR3 is TGCGCCAGCAGCTTGTTCTACGGCAATCAGCCCCAGCATTTT.

The gene calls are TRBV5-1 and TRBJ2-1, with 11 nucleotides matching TRBD2. This CDR3 comprises 14 residues. V was clipped by 6 bases and J by 7 bases; unmatched bases: 6. The germline CDR1 and CDR2 sequences are SGHRS and YFSETQ. Here the CDR3 DNA reads TGCGCCAGCACACTAGCGGGAGCTGGGAATGAGCAGTTCTTC. Protein sequence: CASTLAGAGNEQFF.

The V gene is TRBV7-3, the J gene TRBJ2-3, with D possibly being TRBD1 or TRBD2 (5 bases each). Looked up from germline, CDR1 is SGHTA and CDR2 is FQGTGA. Trimming removed 2 bases from V and 5 bases from J, with 8 bases in between. The CDR3 has 13 residues. The CDR3 is CASSLRDGDTQYF. The CDR3 region has the DNA TGTGCCAGCAGCTTACGGGACGGAGATACGCAGTATTTT.

This clone was detected once. The genes are TRBV6-5 and TRBJ2-1; 7 bases line up with TRBD2. The CDR3 is 15 residues long. J was trimmed by 5 bases and V by 6 bases; bases with no gene match: 10. The germline V gene has CDR1 MNHEY and CDR2 SVGAGI. The CDR3 loop reads CASRPSGKVHNEQFF. In nucleotides, the CDR3 is TGTGCCAGCAGACCAAGCGGGAAGGTCCACAATGAGCAGTTCTTC.

This clone was observed once. The chain is built from TRBV19 and TRBJ2-7; the D gene could be TRBD1 or TRBD2 (6 bases each). Germline-derived CDR1 and CDR2 are LNHDA and SQIVND (reference sequence). This CDR3 is 14 amino acids long. The V end was cut by 3 bases, the J end by 3 bases, with 12 bases between. The CDR3 loop reads CASSMGGGGYEQYF. The CDR3 nucleotides read TGTGCCAGTAGTATGGGTGGAGGGGGCTACGAGCAGTACTTC.

V gene TRBV2 combines with J gene TRBJ2-4, with a weak D call TRBD2 (5 bases). The V end lost 7 bases, the J end lost 6 bases, and 7 bases lay between the germline ends. The CDR3 consists of 11 residues. Germline V CDR1 and CDR2: SNHLY, FYNNEI. In nucleotides, the CDR3 is TGTGCCAGCAAAGAGGGAAACATTCAGTACTTC. It codes for CASKEGNIQYF.

This sequence joins TRBV4-1 and TRBJ2-6; 7 nucleotides match TRBD2. The CDR3 spans 19 residues. Unmatched junction bases numbered 14, after V lost 4 bases and J lost 2 bases. Germline V CDR1 and CDR2: MGHRA, YSYEKL. In DNA form, the CDR3 reads TGCGCCAGCAGCCGAGCCCTGGGGGAGGGAAGGCCTGGGGCCAACGTCCTGACTTTC. Translated, it gives CASSRALGEGRPGANVLTF.

The CDR3 sequence: CASSLGWSRNPRDSGANVLTF. In DNA form, the CDR3 reads TGTGCCAGCAGCTTAGGGTGGAGCCGGAATCCTAGGGACTCTGGGGCCAACGTCCTGACTTTC. The chain uses TRBV7-3 and TRBJ2-6; D is unclear. CDR3 length equals 21 residues. The V end was cut by 2 bases, the J end by 0 bases, with 23 bases between. Germline CDR1 is SGHTA and CDR2 is FQGTGA.